A selection of T cell receptor beta chains follows, all from one sample in a study of blood T cell repertoires in COVID-19. Sequencing used immunoSEQ multiplex PCR; TCRdb keeps in-frame clones, though not all of them. The profile shows fewer than 500,000 clones, more than 80% of them singletons. Sequenced material: peripheral blood. Every receptor here comes from a woman in her 30s with active or convalescent COVID-19. CDR3s include the opening cysteine and the closing phenylalanine or tryptophan. Fields, in order: clone size, D gene, J gene, V gene, CDR3 DNA, CDR3 protein. The D gene is left open where the match is weak. Rows may omit the clone size; those that give it use once, few, many or a size class.

>once|NA|TRBJ2-1|TRBV19
TGTGCCAGTAGTCCCTCAGGGAGGCCAGTGAACAATGAGCAGTTCTTC
CASSPSGRPVNNEQFF
>NA|NA|TRBJ1-1|TRBV6-5
TGTGCCAGCAGTCGCCGGGACAAATACACTGAAGCTTTCTTT
CASSRRDKYTEAFF
>NA|TRBD1|TRBJ2-7|TRBV5-1
TGCGCCAGCAGCTTGGATTATGACAGGGCCTACGAGCAGTACTTC
CASSLDYDRAYEQYF
>NA|NA|TRBJ1-3|TRBV3-1/TRBV3-2
TGTGCCAGCAGCCAAGAGGGCGCGGGAAACACCATATATTTT
CASSQEGAGNTIYF
>NA|NA|TRBJ2-2|TRBV12-3/TRBV12-4
TGTGCCAGCGGTCGAGACACCGGGGAGCTGTTTTTT
CASGRDTGELFF
>NA|TRBD2|TRBJ2-5|TRBV7-9
TGTGCCAGCAGCACGGGACTAAAAGAGACCCAGTACTTC
CASSTGLKETQYF
>NA|TRBD1|TRBJ1-2|TRBV6-5
TGTGCCAGCAGTCACAGGGGGGCCTATGGCTACACCTTC
CASSHRGAYGYTF
>once|NA|TRBJ1-2|TRBV7-8
TGTGCCAGCAGCTTAGGGATAAGCGCGTATGGCTACACCTTC
CASSLGISAYGYTF
>once|NA|TRBJ1-2|TRBV6-2/TRBV6-3
TGTGCCAGCAGTTACTCGGGCAGATACACCTTC
CASSYSGRYTF
>NA|TRBD1|TRBJ1-3|TRBV18
TGTGCCAGCTCACCTCGGGACAGGGGAACAAGCTCTGGAAACACCATATATTTT
CASSPRDRGTSSGNTIYF
>NA|NA|TRBJ1-6|TRBV6-6
TGTGCCAGCAGTGACTCTGACAGGCCTTATAATTCACCCCTCCACTTT
CASSDSDRPYNSPLHF
>NA|NA|TRBJ2-1|TRBV5-1
TGCGCCAGCAGCCTGGGAGAAAGCTCCTACAATGAGCAGTTCTTC
CASSLGESSYNEQFF
>NA|TRBD2|TRBJ2-1|TRBV6-2/TRBV6-3
TGTGCCAGCAGTTACTCTGGAGAAAGACTAGCGGGAGACTACAATGAGCAGTTCTTC
CASSYSGERLAGDYNEQFF
>NA|TRBD1|TRBJ1-2|TRBV2
TGTGCCAGCGTGTCCCTGGAGGGGGCAGGGGGCTACACCTTC
CASVSLEGAGGYTF
>NA|NA|TRBJ1-5|TRBV19
TGTGCCACTTCGGGAGGGGTTAGCAATCAGCCCCAGCATTTT
CATSGGVSNQPQHF
>NA|TRBD2|TRBJ2-2|TRBV6-1
TGTGCCAGCAGTGGCCCGGGACTAGCGGGAGCCGGGGAGCTGTTTTTT
CASSGPGLAGAGELFF
>NA|TRBD1|TRBJ1-2|TRBV5-4
TGTGCCAGCAACCCGGGACAGGGGAGCTATGGCTACACCTTC
CASNPGQGSYGYTF
>once|NA|TRBJ1-2|TRBV5-6
TGTGCCAGCAGCCCGGGCCAGGGGCCGTATGGCTACACCTTC
CASSPGQGPYGYTF
>NA|NA|TRBJ1-3|TRBV6-5
TGTGCCAGCATGACAGGTCCTGGAAACACCATATATTTT
CASMTGPGNTIYF
>NA|NA|TRBJ1-1|TRBV5-1
TGCGCCAGCAGCTGGTCACAGGCTTCCTCGACCACTGAAGCTTTCTTT
CASSWSQASSTTEAFF
>NA|NA|TRBJ1-1|TRBV6-5
TGTGCCAGCAGTCCGCGGACAGTTGCCAACACTGAAGCTTTCTTT
CASSPRTVANTEAFF
>NA|TRBD2|TRBJ2-7|TRBV18
TGTGCCAGCTCACCCGGTGGCCCCGGGGGCGGGGGGATTTACGAGCAGTACTTC
CASSPGGPGGGGIYEQYF
>NA|NA|TRBJ1-1|TRBV5-1
TGCGCCAGCAGCTCGTCAGGTAACAGACTGAACACTGAAGCTTTCTTT
CASSSSGNRLNTEAFF
>NA|NA|TRBJ2-3|TRBV25-1
TGTGCCAGCAGTGAATTTAGCCTCACAGATACGCAGTATTTT
CASSEFSLTDTQYF
>NA|TRBD1|TRBJ1-1|TRBV27
TGTGCCAGCAGTCTAGACAGGGTGTACACTGAAGCTTTCTTT
CASSLDRVYTEAFF
>NA|NA|TRBJ2-5|TRBV11-2
TGTGCCAGCAGCTTAAGTCCAGGGGGGCAAGAGACCCAGTACTTC
CASSLSPGGQETQYF
>NA|NA|TRBJ2-5|TRBV20-1
TGCAGTGCTAGTTACGGGGGTCTAGCGGAGACCCAGTACTTC
CSASYGGLAETQYF
>NA|TRBD1|TRBJ1-1|TRBV6-5
TGTGCCAGCAGCGACAGGGTGAACACTGAAGCTTTCTTT
CASSDRVNTEAFF
>NA|TRBD2|TRBJ2-1|TRBV20-1
TGCAGTGCTAGTCCTAGCGGGGAAATTAATGAGCAGTTCTTC
CSASPSGEINEQFF
>once|TRBD2|TRBJ2-2|TRBV11-3
TGTGCCAGCAGCGTCCCGACTAGCGGAGGGCCCGCCGGGGAGCTGTTTTTT
CASSVPTSGGPAGELFF
>NA|NA|TRBJ1-1|TRBV19
TGTGCCAGTACGGTTCTTCAGGGGAACACTGAAGCTTTCTTT
CASTVLQGNTEAFF
>NA|TRBD1|TRBJ1-6|TRBV11-2
TGTGCCAGCACCTTACAGGGGGCTTCGGGCTCACCCCTCCACTTT
CASTLQGASGSPLHF
>NA|TRBD2|TRBJ2-7|TRBV5-4
TGTGCCAGCAGCCCGGCGGAACTAGCGGGAGCCAGTGGCGAGCAGTACTTC
CASSPAELAGASGEQYF
>NA|NA|TRBJ1-2|TRBV7-8
TGTGCCAGCAGCTCCAGGGGAATCTATGGCTACACCTTC
CASSSRGIYGYTF
>NA|TRBD1|TRBJ2-2|TRBV29-1
TGCAGCGTTTTGGACAGGGTAGCTGTCGGGGAGCTGTTTTTT
CSVLDRVAVGELFF
>NA|TRBD1|TRBJ1-2|TRBV2
TGTGCCAGCAGCTGGACCGGGACAGACTATGGCTACACCTTC
CASSWTGTDYGYTF
>NA|NA|TRBJ2-7|TRBV6-2/TRBV6-3
TGTGCCAGCAGTTCCAGAGGGCAGGGGCTATACGAGCAGTACTTC
CASSSRGQGLYEQYF
>NA|NA|TRBJ1-2|TRBV11-2
TGTGCCAGCAGCTTTGGGGGGTCGAACCGCTATGGCTACACCTTC
CASSFGGSNRYGYTF
>NA|NA|TRBJ1-2|TRBV6-1
TGTGCCAGCAGTGAAGGGGGGACAAGTCTCTATGGCTACACCTTC
CASSEGGTSLYGYTF
>NA|TRBD2|TRBJ2-3|TRBV18
TGTGCCAGCTCACCCCTACTAGCGGGGGGTACCACAGATACGCAGTATTTT
CASSPLLAGGTTDTQYF
>NA|NA|TRBJ2-7|TRBV6-1
TGTGCCAGCAGTGATTTGTTGTGGGCCGCCGAGCAGTACTTC
CASSDLLWAAEQYF
>NA|NA|TRBJ2-5|TRBV7-9
TGTGCCAGCAGCCGCCCCTACAGGACTAATTCGGGGACCCAGTACTTC
CASSRPYRTNSGTQYF
>once|NA|TRBJ1-5|TRBV4-1
TGCGCCAGCAGCCCGGTCCAGGGTAGCAATCAGCCCCAGCATTTT
CASSPVQGSNQPQHF
>once|NA|TRBJ1-2|TRBV4-1
TGCGCCAGCAGCTCACCATCCCGGGACACCTCTAACTATGGCTACACCTTC
CASSSPSRDTSNYGYTF
>NA|NA|TRBJ1-4|TRBV6-5
TGTGCCAGCAGTTCATCAACTAATGAAAAACTGTTTTTT
CASSSSTNEKLFF
>NA|TRBD1|TRBJ1-2|TRBV6-6
TGTGCCAGCAGTAGGGACAGCTATGGCTACACCTTC
CASSRDSYGYTF
>few|TRBD1|TRBJ1-1|TRBV10-1
TGCGCCAGCAGTGGACAGGGGTATAGCACTGAAGCTTTCTTT
CASSGQGYSTEAFF
>NA|TRBD1|TRBJ2-7|TRBV10-2
TGCGCCAGCAGTGATCCAGGGGGCGCGGGTGGCTCCTACGAGCAGTACTTC
CASSDPGGAGGSYEQYF
>few|NA|TRBJ1-5|TRBV3-1/TRBV3-2
TGTGCCAGCAGCCCGTACGGGGGAAGCAATCAGCCCCAGCATTTT
CASSPYGGSNQPQHF
>few|TRBD2|TRBJ2-3|TRBV2
TGTGCCAGCAGTGGGGCGACTAGCGGGGGGGTAGCGGGAGATACGCAGTATTTT
CASSGATSGGVAGDTQYF
>NA|TRBD1|TRBJ1-2|TRBV5-1
TGCGCCAGCAGCACGGGACAGGGATTGGGTGGCTACACCTTC
CASSTGQGLGGYTF